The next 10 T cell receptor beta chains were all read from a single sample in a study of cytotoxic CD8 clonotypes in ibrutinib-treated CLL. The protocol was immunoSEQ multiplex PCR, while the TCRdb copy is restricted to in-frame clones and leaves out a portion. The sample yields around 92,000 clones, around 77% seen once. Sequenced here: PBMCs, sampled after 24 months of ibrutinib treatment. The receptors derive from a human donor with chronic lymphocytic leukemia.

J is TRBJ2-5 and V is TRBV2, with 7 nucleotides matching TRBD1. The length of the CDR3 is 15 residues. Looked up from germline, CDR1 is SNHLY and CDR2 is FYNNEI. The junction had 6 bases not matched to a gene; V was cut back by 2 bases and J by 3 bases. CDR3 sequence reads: CASSERDRPKETQYF. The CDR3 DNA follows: TGTGCCAGCAGTGAAAGGGACAGACCAAAAGAGACCCAGTACTTC.

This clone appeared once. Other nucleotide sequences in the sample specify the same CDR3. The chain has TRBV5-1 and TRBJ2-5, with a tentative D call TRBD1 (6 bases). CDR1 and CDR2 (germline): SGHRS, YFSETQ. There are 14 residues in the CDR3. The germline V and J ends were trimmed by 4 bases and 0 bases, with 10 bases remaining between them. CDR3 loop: CASSPGTNQETQYF. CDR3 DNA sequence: TGCGCCAGCAGCCCCGGGACAAACCAAGAGACCCAGTACTTC. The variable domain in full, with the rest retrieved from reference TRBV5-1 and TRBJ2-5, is KAGVTQTPRYLIKTRGQQVTLSCSPISGHRSVSWYQQTPGQGLQFLFEYFSETQRNKGNFPGRFSGRQFSNSRSEMNVSTLELGDSALYLCASSPGTNQETQYFGPGTRLLVL.

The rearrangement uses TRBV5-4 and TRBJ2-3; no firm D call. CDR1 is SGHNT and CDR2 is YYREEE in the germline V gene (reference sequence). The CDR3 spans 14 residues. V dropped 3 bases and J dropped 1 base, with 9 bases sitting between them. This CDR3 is CASSSKTGTDTQYF. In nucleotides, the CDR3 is TGTGCCAGCAGCTCTAAGACTGGCACAGATACGCAGTATTTT.

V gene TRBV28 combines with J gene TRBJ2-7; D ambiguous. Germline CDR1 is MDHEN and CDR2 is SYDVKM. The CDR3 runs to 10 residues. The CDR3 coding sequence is TGTGCGGCTGGATCCTACGAGCAGTACTTC. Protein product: CAAGSYEQYF.

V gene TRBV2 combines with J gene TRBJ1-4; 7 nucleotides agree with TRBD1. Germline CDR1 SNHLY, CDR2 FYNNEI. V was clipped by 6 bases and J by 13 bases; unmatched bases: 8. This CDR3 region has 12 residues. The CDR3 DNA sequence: TGTGCCAGCAGCCGTTCGACAGGGATACTGTTTTTT. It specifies CASSRSTGILFF.

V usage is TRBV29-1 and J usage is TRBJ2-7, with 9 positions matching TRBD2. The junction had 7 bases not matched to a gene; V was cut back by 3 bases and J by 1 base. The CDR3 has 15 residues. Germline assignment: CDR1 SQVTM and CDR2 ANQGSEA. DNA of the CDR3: TGCAGCGTTGAGGGTAGTAGCGGGAGTTCCTACGAGCAGTACTTC. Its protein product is CSVEGSSGSSYEQYF.

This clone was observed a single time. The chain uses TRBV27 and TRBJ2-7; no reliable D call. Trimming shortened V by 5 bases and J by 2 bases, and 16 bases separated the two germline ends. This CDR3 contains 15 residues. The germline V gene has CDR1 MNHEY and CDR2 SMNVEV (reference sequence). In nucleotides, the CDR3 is TGTGCCAGCAGTCCGCAACCGGGCCCGCCCTACGAGCAGTACTTC. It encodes CASSPQPGPPYEQYF.

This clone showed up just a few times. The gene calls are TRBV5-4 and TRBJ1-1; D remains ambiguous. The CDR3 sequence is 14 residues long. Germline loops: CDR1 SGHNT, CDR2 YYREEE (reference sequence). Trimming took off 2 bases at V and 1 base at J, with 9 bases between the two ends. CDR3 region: CASSFKGQNTEAFF. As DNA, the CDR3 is TGTGCCAGCAGCTTTAAGGGTCAGAACACTGAAGCTTTCTTT.

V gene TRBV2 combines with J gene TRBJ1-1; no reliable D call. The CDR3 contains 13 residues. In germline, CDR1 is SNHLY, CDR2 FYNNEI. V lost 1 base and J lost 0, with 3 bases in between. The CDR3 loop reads CASSEEMNTEAFF. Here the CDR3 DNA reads TGTGCCAGCAGTGAAGAGATGAACACTGAAGCTTTCTTT.

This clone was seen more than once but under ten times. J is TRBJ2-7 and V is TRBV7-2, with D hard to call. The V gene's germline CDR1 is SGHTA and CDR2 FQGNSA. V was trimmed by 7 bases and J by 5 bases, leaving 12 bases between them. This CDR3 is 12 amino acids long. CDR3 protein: CASTPTLDEQYF. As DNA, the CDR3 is TGTGCCAGCACCCCCACACTGGACGAGCAGTACTTC. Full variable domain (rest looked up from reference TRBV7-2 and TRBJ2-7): GAGVSQSPSNKVTEKGKDVELRCDPISGHTALYWYRQSLGQGLEFLIYFQGNSAPDKSGLPSDRFSAERTGGSVSTLTIQRTQQEDSAVYLCASTPTLDEQYFGPGTRLTVT.